The 32 T cell receptor beta chains listed next were all sequenced from one sample in a study of CD4 T cell repertoires in COVID-19. The table came from immunoSEQ multiplex PCR; TCRdb's copy has only in-frame clones and leaves some out. The repertoire has more than 65,000 clones, about 80% of them found once; the top ten carry roughly 0.58%. The sequenced sample was CD4+ T cells from peripheral blood, obtained after recovery from COVID-19. The receptor source for this set is a human donor who had COVID-19.

The V and J genes are TRBV19 and TRBJ2-5; 14 bases agree with TRBD2. Germline V gene data show CDR1 as LNHDA and CDR2 as SQIVND (reference sequence). The CDR3 sequence is 17 residues long. Trimming removed 4 bases from V and 4 bases from J; junction bases left unmatched: 8. The CDR3 loop is CASSNRGLAGAGETQYF. In DNA, the CDR3 is TGTGCCAGTAGTAATCGGGGACTAGCGGGAGCCGGAGAGACCCAGTACTTC.

J is TRBJ1-5 and V is TRBV15; possible D gene TRBD1, 5 bases. CDR1 is LNHNV, CDR2 YYDKDF, per germline (reference sequence). The V and J ends lost 3 bases and 11 bases respectively, with 17 bases between them. The CDR3 spans 14 residues. The CDR3 spells CATSSDWVSGAQHF. CDR3 bases: TGTGCCACCAGCAGTGATTGGGTCTCGGGGGCCCAGCATTTT.

This chain links TRBV5-1 with TRBJ2-3; perhaps TRBD1 as D (5 bases). The germline V gene has CDR1 SGHRS and CDR2 YFSETQ. Deletions cut 0 bases from V and 5 bases from J, with 10 bases between. The CDR3 extends over 14 amino acids. CDR3 sequence: CASSLVGEEDTQYF. The CDR3 DNA follows: TGCGCCAGCAGCTTGGTAGGGGAAGAAGATACGCAGTATTTT.

The gene calls are TRBV12-3 or TRBV12-4 and TRBJ2-5; D may be TRBD1 (5 bases). This CDR3 spans 13 amino acids. The V end was cut by 5 bases, the J end by 1 base, with 8 bases between. CDR3: CASSRQSQETQYF. The CDR3 nucleotides are TGTGCCAGCAGTCGACAGTCCCAAGAGACCCAGTACTTC.

The rearrangement joins TRBV6-6 to TRBJ2-7, with 8 positions matching TRBD1. V shed 6 bases and J 7 bases; nucleotides not matched to a gene: 11. This CDR3 is built from 14 residues. Germline V gene sequence: CDR1 MNHNY, CDR2 SVGAGI (reference sequence). CDR3 coding DNA: TGTGCCAGCAGAGGACAGGGTTCGTCTTGGGAGCAGTACTTC. It codes for CASRGQGSSWEQYF.

The chain links TRBV9 to TRBJ2-3; D tentatively reads TRBD1 or TRBD2 (6 bases each). V shed 2 bases and J shed 0 bases, with 16 bases lying between them. Germline-derived CDR1 and CDR2 are SGDLS and YYNGEE. The CDR3 runs to 17 residues. In DNA form, the CDR3 reads TGTGCCAGCAGCGTCGGTCCGGGGGCGGGAAGCACAGATACGCAGTATTTT. Translating gives CASSVGPGAGSTDTQYF.

The rearrangement links TRBV14 to TRBJ1-2, with D unresolved. Trimming took 0 bases from V and 2 from J, leaving 4 bases between them. The CDR3 sequence is 13 residues long. Germline V gene data show CDR1 as SGHDN and CDR2 as FVKESK. In DNA, the CDR3 is TGTGCCAGCAGCCAAGATCCGAACTATGGCTACACCTTC. Translation gives CASSQDPNYGYTF.

J is TRBJ1-1 and V is TRBV3-1 (or the pseudogene TRBV3-2), with D possibly matching TRBD1 (5 bases). The ends were cut back, 4 bases at V and 0 bases at J, with 12 bases in the middle. CDR3 length equals 15 residues. From germline, CDR1 is LGHDT and CDR2 YNNKEL (reference sequence). The CDR3 region is CASSRVGALNTEAFF. CDR3 nucleotide sequence: TGTGCCAGCAGCCGAGTAGGGGCCCTGAACACTGAAGCTTTCTTT.

The V gene is TRBV6-6, the J gene TRBJ2-7; weak D call: TRBD2 (6 bases). V was pared by 3 bases and J by 3 bases, with 9 bases between. The length of the CDR3 is 13 residues. CDR1 and CDR2 (germline): MNHNY, SVGAGI (reference sequence). CDR3 nucleotides: TGTGCCAGCAGTTATTCGCGGGGCTACGAGCAGTACTTC. Translating gives CASSYSRGYEQYF.

V and J are TRBV5-1 and TRBJ2-6; no clear D gene. Germline CDR1 reads SGHRS; CDR2 reads YFSETQ. Between the trimmed V and J ends, which lost 2 bases and 7 bases, there was a span of 10 bases. This CDR3 contains 14 residues. This chain's CDR3 is CASSLDNGANVLTF. The CDR3 bases are TGCGCCAGCAGCTTAGACAATGGAGCCAACGTCCTGACTTTC. The whole variable domain, remainder taken from reference TRBV5-1 and TRBJ2-6, is KAGVTQTPRYLIKTRGQQVTLSCSPISGHRSVSWYQQTPGQGLQFLFEYFSETQRNKGNFPGRFSGRQFSNSRSEMNVSTLELGDSALYLCASSLDNGANVLTFGAGSRLTVL.

The chain recombines TRBV5-8 with TRBJ1-1; 8 bases align to TRBD1. The CDR3 length is 17 residues. With V trimmed by 2 bases and J by 0 bases, 9 bases remained unmatched. The germline CDR1 and CDR2 sequences are SGHTS and YDEGEE. CDR3 DNA sequence: TGTGCCAGCAGCTTATTGACAGGGGCGGCCGTGAACACTGAAGCTTTCTTT. Its translation: CASSLLTGAAVNTEAFF.

This clone was seen more than once but under ten times. The chain couples TRBV7-8 to TRBJ2-5, with 10 nucleotides matching TRBD2. Trimming took 0 bases from V and 5 from J; bases not matched to a gene: 9. This CDR3 has 17 residues. CDR1 SGHVS and CDR2 FQNEAQ come from the germline V gene. CDR3 sequence (DNA): TGTGCCAGCAGCTTAGCGATGGCTAGCGGGGGCTTGGAGACCCAGTACTTC. It yields the protein CASSLAMASGGLETQYF.

This clone was counted only a few times. The V call is TRBV9, the J call TRBJ1-6, with D uncertain. This CDR3 contains 13 residues. The V and J ends lost 4 bases and 9 bases respectively, with 11 bases between them. CDR1 is SGDLS, CDR2 YYNGEE, per germline. CDR3 coding DNA: TGTGCCAGCAGCCAACATGAGGGTTCACCCCTCCACTTT. It translates to CASSQHEGSPLHF.

The chain has TRBV5-6 and TRBJ1-1; perhaps TRBD1 as D (6 bases). The germline gives CDR1 SGHDT, CDR2 YYEEEE. The CDR3 loop spans 17 amino acids. V lost 3 bases, J lost 0 bases, and 18 bases lay in between. The CDR3 protein is CASSSASRGPLNTEAFF. CDR3 nucleotide sequence: TGTGCCAGCAGCTCGGCGTCCAGGGGTCCCCTGAACACTGAAGCTTTCTTT.

CDR3 DNA sequence: TGTGCCATCAGCTCCGCGACCGCATCGGGGGCCAACGTCCTGACTTTC. Translation gives CAISSATASGANVLTF. The rearrangement links TRBV10-3 to TRBJ2-6, with D uncertain. Germline assignment: CDR1 ENHRY and CDR2 SYGVKD. This CDR3 has 16 residues. Trimming cost V 6 bases and J 4 bases, with 16 bases left between them.

This clone has just a few counts. The V gene is TRBV3-1 (or the pseudogene TRBV3-2), the J gene TRBJ1-6; no firm D call. There are 12 residues in the CDR3. Germline-derived CDR1 and CDR2 are LGHDT and YNNKEL (reference sequence). V lost 3 bases to trimming and J lost 11 bases, with 8 bases between them. Here the CDR3 reads CASSQIPAPLHF. For the CDR3, the DNA is TGTGCCAGCAGCCAGATTCCGGCACCCCTCCACTTT.

This chain connects TRBV12-3 or TRBV12-4 to TRBJ2-7, with D hard to call. Trimming removed 2 bases from V and 3 bases from J, with 8 bases in between. There are 13 residues in the CDR3. DNA of the CDR3: TGTGCCAGCAGTTTAAATGGCGGCTACGAGCAGTACTTC. Translation gives CASSLNGGYEQYF.

Here the CDR3 DNA reads TGTGCCAGCAGCTCCGAGGGCAGGGCTGTAAACGAGCAGTACTTC. This codes for CASSSEGRAVNEQYF. The rearrangement joins TRBV7-9 to TRBJ2-7; TRBD1 or TRBD2 may be the D gene (5 bases each). CDR1 is SEHNR and CDR2 is FQNEAQ in the germline V gene (reference sequence). The CDR3 sequence is 15 residues long. V was trimmed by 4 bases and J by 5 bases, leaving 18 bases between them.

Note on this clone: Other nucleotide sequences in the sample specify the same CDR3. The rearrangement uses TRBV3-1 (or the pseudogene TRBV3-2) and TRBJ1-3; D gene unclear. V was shortened by 1 base and J by 6 bases, with 4 bases between the two germline ends. Germline V gene data show CDR1 as LGHDT and CDR2 as YNNKEL (reference sequence). The CDR3 extends over 12 amino acids. The CDR3 DNA is TGTGCCAGCAGCCAAGTGGAAAACACCATATATTTT. This codes for CASSQVENTIYF.

V usage is TRBV7-8 and J usage is TRBJ2-7, with TRBD2 matching over 12 bases. V trimming: 4 bases; J trimming: 6 bases; junction bases outside the gene matches: 7. Germline V gene lookup returns CDR1 SGHVS and CDR2 FQNEAQ. The CDR3 extends over 15 amino acids. CDR3 sequence reads: CASSSSSGGAREQYF. The CDR3 DNA is TGTGCCAGCAGCTCCTCTAGCGGGGGGGCTCGCGAGCAGTACTTC.

This clone was seen only a few times. The chain recombines TRBV10-3 with TRBJ2-7, with 10 bases identical to TRBD1. V was clipped by 5 bases and J by 4 bases; unmatched bases: 5. The CDR3 covers 14 residues. Germline V gives CDR1 ENHRY, CDR2 SYGVKD. This chain's CDR3 is CAISPGQGTYEQYF. The CDR3 DNA reads TGTGCCATCAGTCCGGGACAGGGGACGTACGAGCAGTACTTC.

The chain couples TRBV3-1 (or the pseudogene TRBV3-2) to TRBJ1-1; 8 bases are shared with TRBD1. J lost 4 bases, V lost 4 bases, and 8 bases had no gene match. The CDR3 spans 15 residues. Germline V gene sequence: CDR1 LGHDT, CDR2 YNNKEL (reference sequence). The CDR3 sequence is CASSREYTGGTEAFF. The CDR3 DNA reads TGTGCCAGCAGCCGTGAATACACAGGGGGCACTGAAGCTTTCTTT.

The V and J genes are TRBV10-2 and TRBJ2-7; D call uncertain. Germline CDR1 is WSHSY and CDR2 is SAAADI. With 3 bases removed from V and 5 bases from J, the gap between germline ends came to 8 bases. The CDR3 length is 12 residues. The CDR3 sequence: CASSDHIDEQYF. In DNA, the CDR3 is TGCGCCAGCAGTGACCACATTGACGAGCAGTACTTC.

The chain is built from TRBV5-1 and TRBJ2-3, with D perhaps being TRBD1 or TRBD2 (5 bases each). Trimming shortened V by 4 bases and J by 0 bases, and 12 bases separated the two germline ends. Germline lookup yields CDR1 SGHRS and CDR2 YFSETQ. The CDR3 contains 15 residues. CDR3 nucleotide sequence: TGCGCCAGCAGCCAGGGACGGGGTAGCACAGATACGCAGTATTTT. Its translation is CASSQGRGSTDTQYF.

V is TRBV2 and J is TRBJ2-3, with TRBD2 identical over 9 bases. The CDR3 is 15 residues long. V gave up 6 bases and J gave up 4 bases; unmatched junction bases: 8. Looked up from germline, CDR1 is SNHLY and CDR2 is FYNNEI. CDR3 residues: CASSGEAGGADTQYF. In DNA form, the CDR3 reads TGTGCCAGCAGCGGTGAGGCGGGAGGGGCAGATACGCAGTATTTT. The full variable domain, rest sourced from reference TRBV2 and TRBJ2-3, is EPEVTQTPSHQVTQMGQEVILRCVPISNHLYFYWYRQILGQKVEFLVSFYNNEISEKSEIFDDQFSVERPDGSNFTLKIRSTKLEDSAMYFCASSGEAGGADTQYFGPGTRLTVL.

V gene TRBV4-2 combines with J gene TRBJ1-2, with TRBD1 identical over 7 bases. Germline V gene lookup returns CDR1 LGHNA and CDR2 YNFKEQ. This CDR3 contains 13 residues. V trimming: 6 bases; J trimming: 9 bases; junction bases outside the gene matches: 10. The CDR3: CASSQNRQGSYTF. CDR3 in DNA: TGTGCCAGCAGTCAAAATAGACAGGGCAGCTACACCTTC.

In nucleotides, the CDR3 is TGTGCCAGCAGCTCCCAAAGACAGGGGGCTAACTACAATGAGCAGTTCTTC. Residues: CASSSQRQGANYNEQFF. This chain connects TRBV28 to TRBJ2-1; 10 nucleotides line up with TRBD1. CDR1 MDHEN and CDR2 SYDVKM come from the germline V gene. The CDR3 is 17 residues long. J gave up 3 bases and V 6 bases, and 11 bases lay outside the gene matches.

The genes are TRBV9 and TRBJ1-2; D unresolved. Germline values: CDR1 SGDLS, CDR2 YYNGEE. CDR3 size: 15 residues. Deletions cut 3 bases from V and 3 bases from J, with 15 bases between. DNA for the CDR3: TGTGCCAGCAGCGCCGGGTCGCGAATGGACTATGGCTACACCTTC. Translated: CASSAGSRMDYGYTF.

The chain employs TRBV7-2 and TRBJ2-6; no reliable D call. Trimming took off 5 bases at V and 4 bases at J, with 9 bases between the two ends. CDR3 length equals 14 residues. Germline loops: CDR1 SGHTA, CDR2 FQGNSA. As DNA, the CDR3 is TGTGCCAGCAGCACCCGTCGGGGGGCCAACGTCCTGACTTTC. As protein: CASSTRRGANVLTF.

V gene TRBV29-1 combines with J gene TRBJ2-5; 7 bases map to TRBD2. Germline V lookup: CDR1 SQVTM, CDR2 ANQGSEA. V shed 0 bases and J 4 bases; nucleotides not matched to a gene: 2. The CDR3 totals 13 residues. CDR3 protein: CSVEEGGVETQYF. DNA for the CDR3: TGCAGCGTTGAAGAGGGGGGGGTAGAGACCCAGTACTTC.

V usage is TRBV5-5 and J usage is TRBJ1-1; D is ambiguous. CDR3 length: 16 residues. V lost 3 bases and J lost 1, with 16 bases in between. Germline CDR1 reads SGHKS; CDR2 reads YYEKEE (reference sequence). The CDR3 spells CASSWAPDLSNTEAFF. The CDR3 DNA sequence: TGTGCCAGCAGCTGGGCCCCCGATCTATCGAACACTGAAGCTTTCTTT. The full variable domain, rest sourced from reference TRBV5-5 and TRBJ1-1, is DAGVTQSPTHLIKTRGQQVTLRCSPISGHKSVSWYQQVLGQGPQFIFQYYEKEERGRGNFPDRFSARQFPNYSSELNVNALLLGDSALYLCASSWAPDLSNTEAFFGQGTRLTVV.

The chain combines TRBV18 with TRBJ1-1; perhaps TRBD1 as D (5 bases). This CDR3 has 12 residues. Germline V gene sequence: CDR1 KGHSH, CDR2 LQKENI. Trimming removed 6 bases from V and 6 bases from J, with 11 bases in between. The CDR3 loop reads CASSTAAAEAFF. The CDR3 nucleotides read TGTGCCAGCTCGACAGCAGCCGCTGAAGCTTTCTTT.